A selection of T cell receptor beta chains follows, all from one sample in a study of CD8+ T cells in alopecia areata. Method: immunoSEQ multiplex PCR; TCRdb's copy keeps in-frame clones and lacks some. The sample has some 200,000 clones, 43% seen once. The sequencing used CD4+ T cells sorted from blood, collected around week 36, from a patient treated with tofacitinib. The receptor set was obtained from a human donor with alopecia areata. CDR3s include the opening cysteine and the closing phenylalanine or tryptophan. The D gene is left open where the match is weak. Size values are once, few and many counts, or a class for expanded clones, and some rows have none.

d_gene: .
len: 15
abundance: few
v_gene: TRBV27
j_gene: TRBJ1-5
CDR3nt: TGTGCCAGCAGTTTGTTCGGACCCGAGAATGGTCCCCAGCATTTT
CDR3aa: CASSLFGPENGPQHF

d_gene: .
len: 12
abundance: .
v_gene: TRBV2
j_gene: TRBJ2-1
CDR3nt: TGTGCCAGCAGTAGACAGAGCAATGAGCAGTTCTTC
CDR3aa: CASSRQSNEQFF

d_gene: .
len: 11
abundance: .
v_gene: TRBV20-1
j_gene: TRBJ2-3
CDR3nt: TGCAGTGCTAGGGTCGCCCAAAAACAGTATTTT
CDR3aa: CSARVAQKQYF

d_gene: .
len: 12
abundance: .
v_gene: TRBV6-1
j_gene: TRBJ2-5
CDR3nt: TGTGCCAGCAGTCCATCCCGAGAGACCCAGTACTTC
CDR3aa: CASSPSRETQYF

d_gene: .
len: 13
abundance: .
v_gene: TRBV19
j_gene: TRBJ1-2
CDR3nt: TGTGCCAGTAGTCCTATGGGGGGAGACGGCTACACCTTC
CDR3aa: CASSPMGGDGYTF

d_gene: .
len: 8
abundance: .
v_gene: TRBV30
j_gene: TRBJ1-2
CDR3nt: TGTGCCTGGAATGGCTACACCTTC
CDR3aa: CAWNGYTF

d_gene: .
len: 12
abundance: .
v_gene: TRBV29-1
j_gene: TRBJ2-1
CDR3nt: TGCAGCGCCGACGGACAGACCAATGAGCAGTTCTTC
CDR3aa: CSADGQTNEQFF

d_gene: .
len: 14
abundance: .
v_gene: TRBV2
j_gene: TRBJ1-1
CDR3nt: TGTGCCAGCAGGGGCCGCGGGGAATACACTGAAGCTTTCTTT
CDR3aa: CASRGRGEYTEAFF

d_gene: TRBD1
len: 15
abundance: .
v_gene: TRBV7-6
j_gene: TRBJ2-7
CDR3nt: TGTGCCAGCATCGCAGGGGGACAGGGATCCTACGAGCAGTACTTC
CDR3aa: CASIAGGQGSYEQYF

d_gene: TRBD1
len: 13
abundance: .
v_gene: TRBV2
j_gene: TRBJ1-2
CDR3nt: TGTGCCAGCAGAGGAACAGGGGTTGGTGGCTACACCTTC
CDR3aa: CASRGTGVGGYTF

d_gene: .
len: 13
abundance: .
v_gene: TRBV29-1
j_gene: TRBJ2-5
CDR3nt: TGCAGCGTTGACGGGACGGTCCGTGAGACCCAGTACTTC
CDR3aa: CSVDGTVRETQYF

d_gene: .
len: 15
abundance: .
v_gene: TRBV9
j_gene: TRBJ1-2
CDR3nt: TGTGCCAGCAGCGTAGATGGGCCACCTAACTATGGCTACACCTTC
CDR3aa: CASSVDGPPNYGYTF

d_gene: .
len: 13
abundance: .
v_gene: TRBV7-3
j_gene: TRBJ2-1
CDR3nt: TGTGCCAGCAGCTTATTGTTAGCTGGCGAGCAGTTCTTC
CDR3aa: CASSLLLAGEQFF

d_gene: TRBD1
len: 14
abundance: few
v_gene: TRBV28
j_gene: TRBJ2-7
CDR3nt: TGTGCCAGCAGGGGTAGGGGGCAGACCTACGAGCAGTACTTC
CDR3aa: CASRGRGQTYEQYF

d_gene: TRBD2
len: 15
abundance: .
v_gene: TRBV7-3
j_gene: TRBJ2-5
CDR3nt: TGTGCCAGCAGCGCTAGCGGGCAGGACCCGGAGACCCAGTACTTC
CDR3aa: CASSASGQDPETQYF

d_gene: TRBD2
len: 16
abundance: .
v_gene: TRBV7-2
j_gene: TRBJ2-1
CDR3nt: TGTGCCAGCTACTCCTTAGCGGGAGGGCCAGTGGGTGAGCAGTTCTTC
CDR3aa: CASYSLAGGPVGEQFF

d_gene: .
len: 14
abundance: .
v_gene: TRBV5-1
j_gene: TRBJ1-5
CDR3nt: TGCGCCAGCAGCTTGGATACTAGCAATCAGCCCCAGCATTTT
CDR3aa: CASSLDTSNQPQHF

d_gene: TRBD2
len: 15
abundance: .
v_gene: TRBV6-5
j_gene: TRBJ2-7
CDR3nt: TGTGCCAGCAGTTACCGGACTAGCGGAACCTACGAGCAGTACTTC
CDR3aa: CASSYRTSGTYEQYF

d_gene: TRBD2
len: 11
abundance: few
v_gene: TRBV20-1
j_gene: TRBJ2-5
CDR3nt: TGCAGTGCGGGGGAGGGAGAGACCCAGTACTTC
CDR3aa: CSAGEGETQYF

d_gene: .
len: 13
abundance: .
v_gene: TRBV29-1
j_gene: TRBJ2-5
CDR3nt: TGCAGCGTTGATAGACGGTGGGAACGGACCCAGTACTTC
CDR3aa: CSVDRRWERTQYF

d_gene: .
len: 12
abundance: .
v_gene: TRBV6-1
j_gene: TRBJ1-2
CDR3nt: TGTGCCAGCAGCCGAGCTGGGGAGGGCTACACCTTC
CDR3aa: CASSRAGEGYTF

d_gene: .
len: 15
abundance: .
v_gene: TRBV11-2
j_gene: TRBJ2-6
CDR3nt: TGTGCCAGCAGCTTAGGAGGATCAGGGGCCAACGTCCTGACTTTC
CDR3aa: CASSLGGSGANVLTF

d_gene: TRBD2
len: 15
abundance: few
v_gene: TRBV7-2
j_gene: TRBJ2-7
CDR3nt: TGTGCCAGCAGCTCCTTTAGCGGGAGGGCCTACGAGCAGTACTTC
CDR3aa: CASSSFSGRAYEQYF

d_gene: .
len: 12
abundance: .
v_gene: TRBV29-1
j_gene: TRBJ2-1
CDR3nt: TGCAGCGTTGTCTTGAACTACAATGAGCAGTTCTTC
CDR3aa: CSVVLNYNEQFF

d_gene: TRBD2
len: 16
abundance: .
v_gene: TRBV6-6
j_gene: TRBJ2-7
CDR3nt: TGTGCCAGCAGTTTTGAGTTGGCTAGCGGGACGCACGAGCAGTACTTC
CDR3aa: CASSFELASGTHEQYF

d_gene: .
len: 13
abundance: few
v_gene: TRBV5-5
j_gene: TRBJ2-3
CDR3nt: TGTGCCAGCAGCTTAGCGCAGGGCCAGACGCAGTATTTT
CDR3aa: CASSLAQGQTQYF

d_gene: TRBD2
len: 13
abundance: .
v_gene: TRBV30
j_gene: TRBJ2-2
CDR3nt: TGTGCCTGGAGTGGGACTAGCCCCGGGGAGCTGTTTTTT
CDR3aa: CAWSGTSPGELFF

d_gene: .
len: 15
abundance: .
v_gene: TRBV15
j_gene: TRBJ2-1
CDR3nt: TGTGCCACCAGCAGAGTCCGAGGATCCTACAATGAGCAGTTCTTC
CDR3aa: CATSRVRGSYNEQFF

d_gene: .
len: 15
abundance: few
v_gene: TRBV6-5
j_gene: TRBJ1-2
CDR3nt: TGTGCCAGCAGTTACTCGCGGGCAGGGGATTATGGCTACACCTTC
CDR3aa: CASSYSRAGDYGYTF

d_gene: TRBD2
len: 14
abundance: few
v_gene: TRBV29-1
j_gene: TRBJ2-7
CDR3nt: TGCAGCGTTGTAGGACTAGCGGCCTCCTACGAGCAGTACTTC
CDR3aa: CSVVGLAASYEQYF

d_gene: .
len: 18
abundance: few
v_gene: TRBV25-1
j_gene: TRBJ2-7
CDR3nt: TGTGCCAGCCGTCCGGGACAGGGCACCGCTAGCGGGACTCACGAGCAGTACTTC
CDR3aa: CASRPGQGTASGTHEQYF

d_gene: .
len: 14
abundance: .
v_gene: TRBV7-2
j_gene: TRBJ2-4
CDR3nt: TGTGCCAGCAGCTACAGAAGCGGTGAAAACATTCAGTACTTC
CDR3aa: CASSYRSGENIQYF

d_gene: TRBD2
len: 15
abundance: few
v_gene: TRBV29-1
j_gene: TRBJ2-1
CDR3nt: TGCAGCGTTCCCCCGGGACTAGCGGGAGTTGATGAGCAGTTCTTC
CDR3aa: CSVPPGLAGVDEQFF

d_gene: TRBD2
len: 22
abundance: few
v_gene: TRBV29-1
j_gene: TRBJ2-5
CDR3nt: TGCAGCGTTGAAGCGCCTTTGCCTAGCGGGAGGCGAACCGACCCGTACCAAGAGACCCAGTACTTC
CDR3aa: CSVEAPLPSGRRTDPYQETQYF

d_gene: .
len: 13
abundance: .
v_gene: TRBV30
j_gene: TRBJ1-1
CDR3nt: TGTGCCTGGAGTGAAAGGATGAACACTGAAGCTTTCTTT
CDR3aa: CAWSERMNTEAFF

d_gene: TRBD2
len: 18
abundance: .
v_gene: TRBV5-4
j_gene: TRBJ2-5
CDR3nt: TGTGCCAGCAGCTTTGGGACTAGCGGGAGGGCGAGTCAAGAGACCCAGTACTTC
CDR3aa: CASSFGTSGRASQETQYF

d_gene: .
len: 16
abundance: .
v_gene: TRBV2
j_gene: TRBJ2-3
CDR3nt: TGTGCCAGCAGTGACCTGAGCGGAGGGTCTTCAGATACGCAGTATTTT
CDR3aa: CASSDLSGGSSDTQYF